This TCR beta chain stems from a study of blood T cell repertoires in COVID-19. In the study overall: The study drew acute and convalescent COVID-19 samples from the United States, Italy and Spain.

Germline V gene lookup returns CDR1 MDHEN and CDR2 SYDVKM. The CDR3 consists of 17 residues. Losses at the gene ends were 7 bases for V and 0 bases for J; bases not matched to a gene: 11. In Seattle, patients joined the study during active infection and were tracked longitudinally. Measured with immunoSEQ multiplex PCR; TCRdb has only the in-frame clones, and not every one. The table records approximately 330,000 clones, about 91% of them present only once. The sequenced material came from peripheral blood. This chain joins TRBV28 and TRBJ1-5, with 8 positions matching TRBD1. The clonotype was recovered from a man aged 25-40 years with COVID-19, enrolled during active disease. The CDR3 here is CASTQIQGVYSNQPQHF. The CDR3 DNA reads as TGTGCCAGCACCCAGATACAGGGGGTGTATAGCAATCAGCCCCAGCATTTT.